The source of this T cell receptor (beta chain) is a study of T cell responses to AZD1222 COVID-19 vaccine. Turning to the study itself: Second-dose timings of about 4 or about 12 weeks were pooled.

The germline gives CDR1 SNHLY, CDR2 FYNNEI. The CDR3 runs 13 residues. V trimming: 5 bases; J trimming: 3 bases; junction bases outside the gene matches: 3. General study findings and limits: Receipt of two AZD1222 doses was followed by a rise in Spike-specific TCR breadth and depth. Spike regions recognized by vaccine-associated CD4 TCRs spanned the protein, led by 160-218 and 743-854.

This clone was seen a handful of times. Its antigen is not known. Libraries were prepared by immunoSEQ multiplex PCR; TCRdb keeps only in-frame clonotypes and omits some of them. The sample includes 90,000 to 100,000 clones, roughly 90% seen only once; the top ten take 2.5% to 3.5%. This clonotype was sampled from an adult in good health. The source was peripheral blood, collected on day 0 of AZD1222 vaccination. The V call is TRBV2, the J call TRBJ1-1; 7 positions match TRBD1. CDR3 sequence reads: CASSRQGYTEAFF. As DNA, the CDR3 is TGTGCCAGCAGTAGACAGGGTTACACTGAAGCTTTCTTT.